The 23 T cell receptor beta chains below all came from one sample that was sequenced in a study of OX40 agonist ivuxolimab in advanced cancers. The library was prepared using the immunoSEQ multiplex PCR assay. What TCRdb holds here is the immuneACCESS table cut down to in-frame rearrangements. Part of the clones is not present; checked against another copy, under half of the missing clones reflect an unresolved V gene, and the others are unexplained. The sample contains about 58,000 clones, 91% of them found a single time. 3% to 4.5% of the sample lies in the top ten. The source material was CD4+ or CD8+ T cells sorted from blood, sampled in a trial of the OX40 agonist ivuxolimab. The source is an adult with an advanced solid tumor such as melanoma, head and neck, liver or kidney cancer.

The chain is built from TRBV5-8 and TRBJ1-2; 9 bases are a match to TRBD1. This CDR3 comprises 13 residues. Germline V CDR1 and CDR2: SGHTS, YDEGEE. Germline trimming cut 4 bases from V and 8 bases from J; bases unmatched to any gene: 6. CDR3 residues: CASSEQGAIGYTF. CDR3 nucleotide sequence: TGTGCCAGCAGCGAACAGGGGGCGATCGGCTACACCTTC.

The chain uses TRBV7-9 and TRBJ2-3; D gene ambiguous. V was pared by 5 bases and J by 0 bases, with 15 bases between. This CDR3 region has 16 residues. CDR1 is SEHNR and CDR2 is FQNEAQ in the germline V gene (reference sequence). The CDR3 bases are TGTGCCAGCAGCCCCAGGACGGCAACTAGCACAGATACGCAGTATTTT. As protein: CASSPRTATSTDTQYF.

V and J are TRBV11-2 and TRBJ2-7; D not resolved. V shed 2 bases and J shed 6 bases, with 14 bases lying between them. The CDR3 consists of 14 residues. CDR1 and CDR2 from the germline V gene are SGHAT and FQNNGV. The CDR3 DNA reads TGTGCCAGCAGCTTACCCCTGACACCAGGCGAGCAGTACTTC. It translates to CASSLPLTPGEQYF.

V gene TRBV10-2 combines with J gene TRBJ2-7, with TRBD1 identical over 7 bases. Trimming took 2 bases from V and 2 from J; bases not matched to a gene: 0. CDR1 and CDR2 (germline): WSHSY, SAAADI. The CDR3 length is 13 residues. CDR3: CASSEGQAYEQYF. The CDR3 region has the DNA TGCGCCAGCAGTGAGGGACAGGCCTACGAGCAGTACTTC.

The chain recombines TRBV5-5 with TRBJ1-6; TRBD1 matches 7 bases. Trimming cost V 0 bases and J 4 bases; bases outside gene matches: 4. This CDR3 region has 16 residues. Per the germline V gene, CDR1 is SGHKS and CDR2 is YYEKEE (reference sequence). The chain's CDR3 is CASSLVRGFYNSPLHF. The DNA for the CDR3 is TGTGCCAGCAGCTTGGTCAGGGGGTTTTATAATTCACCCCTCCACTTT.

The CDR3 bases are TGTGCCAGCAGCTTAGCTGTCGGGGCCCAGGGGCCCCTTGAAGCTTTCTTT. Translation: CASSLAVGAQGPLEAFF. V usage is TRBV7-6 and J usage is TRBJ1-1; D is perhaps TRBD1 (6 bases). Trimming shortened V by 0 bases and J by 7 bases, and 21 bases separated the two germline ends. The CDR3 contains 17 residues. Germline CDR1 SGHVS, CDR2 FNYEAQ.

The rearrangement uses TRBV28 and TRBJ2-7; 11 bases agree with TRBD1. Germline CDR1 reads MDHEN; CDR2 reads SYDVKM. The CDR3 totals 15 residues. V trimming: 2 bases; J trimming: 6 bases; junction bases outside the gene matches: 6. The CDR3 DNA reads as TGTGCCAGCAGTTTAGCCGTGGACAGGGGGCTCGAGCAGTACTTC. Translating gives CASSLAVDRGLEQYF.

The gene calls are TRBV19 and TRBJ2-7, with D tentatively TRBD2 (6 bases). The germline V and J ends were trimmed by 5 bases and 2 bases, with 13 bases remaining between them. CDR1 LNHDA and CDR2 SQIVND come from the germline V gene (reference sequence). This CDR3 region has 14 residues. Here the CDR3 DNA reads TGTGCCAGTAGTGTACCGGGACTTCCCTACGAGCAGTACTTC. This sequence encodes CASSVPGLPYEQYF. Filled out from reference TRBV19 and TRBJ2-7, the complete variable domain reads DGGITQSPKYLFRKEGQNVTLSCEQNLNHDAMYWYRQDPGQGLRLIYYSQIVNDFQKGDIAEGYSVSREKKESFPLTVTSAQKNPTAFYLCASSVPGLPYEQYFGPGTRLTVT.

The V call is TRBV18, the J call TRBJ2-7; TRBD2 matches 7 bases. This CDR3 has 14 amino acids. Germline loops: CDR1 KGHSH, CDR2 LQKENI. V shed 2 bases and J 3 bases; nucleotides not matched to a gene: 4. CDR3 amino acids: CASSPGSGGYEQYF. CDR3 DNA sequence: TGTGCCAGCTCACCAGGTTCGGGGGGCTACGAGCAGTACTTC.

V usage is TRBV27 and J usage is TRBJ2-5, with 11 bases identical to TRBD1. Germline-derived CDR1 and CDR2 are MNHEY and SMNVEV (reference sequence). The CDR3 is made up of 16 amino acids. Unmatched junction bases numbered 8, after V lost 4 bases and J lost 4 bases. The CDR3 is CASSSPGQGALETQYF. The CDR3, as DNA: TGTGCCAGCAGTTCTCCCGGACAGGGGGCATTAGAGACCCAGTACTTC.

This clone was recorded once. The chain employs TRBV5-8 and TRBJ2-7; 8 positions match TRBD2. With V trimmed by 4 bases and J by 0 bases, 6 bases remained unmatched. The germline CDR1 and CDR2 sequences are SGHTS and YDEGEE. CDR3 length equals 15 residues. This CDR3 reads CASSRGLVSSYEQYF. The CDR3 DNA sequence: TGTGCCAGCAGCCGGGGACTAGTGAGCTCCTACGAGCAGTACTTC.

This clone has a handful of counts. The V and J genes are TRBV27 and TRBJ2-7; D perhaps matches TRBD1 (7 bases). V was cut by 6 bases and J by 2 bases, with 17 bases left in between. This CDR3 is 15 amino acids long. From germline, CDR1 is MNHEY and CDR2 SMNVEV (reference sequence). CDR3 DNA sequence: TGTGCCAGCAGAGGGGGCCGGGGGAGTCCCTACGAGCAGTACTTC. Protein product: CASRGGRGSPYEQYF.

The CDR3 nucleotides are TGTGCCAGCAGCCATGGACGGGGGCGATCCTACGAGCAGTACTTC. Amino acids: CASSHGRGRSYEQYF. The V call is TRBV28, the J call TRBJ2-7; TRBD1 or TRBD2 may be the D gene (6 bases each). Germline CDR1 is MDHEN and CDR2 is SYDVKM. V lost 6 bases, J lost 1 base, and 16 bases lay in between. This CDR3 has 15 amino acids.

The CDR3 DNA reads as TGCGCCAGCAGCCAAGATCGCGTGGCTCCCGGGGGGACGGAAAAACTGTTTTTT. This gives the protein CASSQDRVAPGGTEKLFF. The chain carries TRBV4-3 and TRBJ1-4, with TRBD1 as a possible D gene (5 bases). CDR3 size: 18 residues. Germline-derived CDR1 and CDR2 are LGHNA and YSLEER. V lost 0 bases, J lost 8 bases, and 22 bases lay in between.

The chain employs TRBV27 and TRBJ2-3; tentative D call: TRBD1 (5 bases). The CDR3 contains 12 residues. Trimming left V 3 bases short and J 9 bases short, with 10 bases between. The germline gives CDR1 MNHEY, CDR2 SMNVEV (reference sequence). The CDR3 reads CASSFGRGTQYF. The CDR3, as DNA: TGTGCCAGCAGTTTCGGAAGGGGCACGCAGTATTTT.

CDR3 coding DNA: TGTGCCAGCAGTTACGGCGGGTTCGGGGAGCAGTACTTC. It yields the protein CASSYGGFGEQYF. The chain uses TRBV6-5 and TRBJ2-7; D is possibly TRBD2 (5 bases). The germline CDR1 and CDR2 sequences are MNHEY and SVGAGI. Deletions cut 2 bases from V and 7 bases from J, with 12 bases between. This CDR3 region has 13 residues.

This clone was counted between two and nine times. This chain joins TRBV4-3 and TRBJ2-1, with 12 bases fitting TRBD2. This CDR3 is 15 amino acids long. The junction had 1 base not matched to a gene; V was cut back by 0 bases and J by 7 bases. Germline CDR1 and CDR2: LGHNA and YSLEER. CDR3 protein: CASSQDTSGRNEQFF. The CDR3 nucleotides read TGCGCCAGCAGCCAAGATACTAGCGGGAGGAATGAGCAGTTCTTC.

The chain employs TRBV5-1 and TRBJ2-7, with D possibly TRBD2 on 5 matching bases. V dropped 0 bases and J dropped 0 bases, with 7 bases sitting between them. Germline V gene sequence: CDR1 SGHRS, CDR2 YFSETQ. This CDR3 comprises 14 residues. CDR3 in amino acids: CASSLDGGSYEQYF. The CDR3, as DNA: TGCGCCAGCAGCTTGGATGGAGGCTCCTACGAGCAGTACTTC.

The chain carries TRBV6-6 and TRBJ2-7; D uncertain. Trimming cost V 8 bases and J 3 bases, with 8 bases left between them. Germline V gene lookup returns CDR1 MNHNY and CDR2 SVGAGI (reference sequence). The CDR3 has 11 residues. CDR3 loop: CASRRGYEQYF. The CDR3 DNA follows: TGTGCCAGCCGTAGAGGCTACGAGCAGTACTTC.

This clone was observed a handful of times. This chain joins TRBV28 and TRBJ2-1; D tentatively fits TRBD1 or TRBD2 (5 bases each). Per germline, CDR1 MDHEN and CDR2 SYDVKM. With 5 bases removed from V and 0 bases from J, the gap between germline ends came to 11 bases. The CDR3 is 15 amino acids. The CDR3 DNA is TGTGCCAGCAGTCCGGGGCAGGGCTCCTACAATGAGCAGTTCTTC. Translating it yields CASSPGQGSYNEQFF.

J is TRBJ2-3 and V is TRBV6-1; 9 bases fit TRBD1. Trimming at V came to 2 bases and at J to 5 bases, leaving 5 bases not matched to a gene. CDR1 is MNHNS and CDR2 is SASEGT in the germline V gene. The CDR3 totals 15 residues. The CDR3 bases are TGTGCCAGCAGTGAATTGGGACAGGGTATAGATACGCAGTATTTT. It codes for CASSELGQGIDTQYF.

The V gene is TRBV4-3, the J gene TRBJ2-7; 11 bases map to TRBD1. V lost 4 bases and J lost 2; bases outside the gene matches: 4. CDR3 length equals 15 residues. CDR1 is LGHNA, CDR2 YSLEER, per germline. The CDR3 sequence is CASSPGTGGAYEQYF. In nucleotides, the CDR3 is TGCGCCAGCAGCCCCGGGACAGGGGGGGCCTACGAGCAGTACTTC.

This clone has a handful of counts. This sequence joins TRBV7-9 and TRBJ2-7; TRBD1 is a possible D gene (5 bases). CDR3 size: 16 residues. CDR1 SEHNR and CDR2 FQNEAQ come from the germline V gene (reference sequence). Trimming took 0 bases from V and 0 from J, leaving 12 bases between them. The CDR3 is CASSLARGIASYEQYF. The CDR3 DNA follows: TGTGCCAGCAGCTTAGCTAGGGGAATCGCCTCCTACGAGCAGTACTTC.